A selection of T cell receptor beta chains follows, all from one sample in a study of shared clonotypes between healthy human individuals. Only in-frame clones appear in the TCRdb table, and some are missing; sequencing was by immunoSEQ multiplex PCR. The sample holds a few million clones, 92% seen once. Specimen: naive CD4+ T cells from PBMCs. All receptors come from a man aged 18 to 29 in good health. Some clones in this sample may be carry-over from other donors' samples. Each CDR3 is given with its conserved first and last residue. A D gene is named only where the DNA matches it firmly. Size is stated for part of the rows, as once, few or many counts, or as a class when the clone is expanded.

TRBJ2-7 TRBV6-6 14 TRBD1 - TGTGCCAGCAGGTTGGGACAGGGGGACTACGAGCAGTACTTC CASRLGQGDYEQYF
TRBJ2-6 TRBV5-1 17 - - TGCGCCAGCAGCACACGACAGGATTCCGCTGGGGCCAACGTCCTGACTTTC CASSTRQDSAGANVLTF
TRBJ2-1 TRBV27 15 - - TGTGCCAGCAGTTTATATAGGCCCCTCTGGGATGAGCAGTTCTTC CASSLYRPLWDEQFF
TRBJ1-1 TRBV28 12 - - TGTGCCAGCAGTCGCGGTGGCAGCCAAGCTTTCTTT CASSRGGSQAFF
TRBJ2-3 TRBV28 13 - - TGTGCCAGCAGTTCTACAGGGCCAGATACGCAGTATTTT CASSSTGPDTQYF
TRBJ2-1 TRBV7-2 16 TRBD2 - TGTGCCAGCAGCGTGGGACTAGCGGGAGGACTCAATGAGCAGTTCTTC CASSVGLAGGLNEQFF
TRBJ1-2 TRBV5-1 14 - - TGCGCCAGCAGCTTGGCTTCAGGGTCCTATGGCTACACCTTC CASSLASGSYGYTF
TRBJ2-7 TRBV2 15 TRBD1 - TGTGCCAGCAGTCTCCAGGACAGGGGGCGGGGTGAGCAGTACTTC CASSLQDRGRGEQYF
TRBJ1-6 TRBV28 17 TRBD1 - TGTGCCAGCAGCCCATACAGGGGGCTGGCCGGGGAGTCACCCCTCCACTTT CASSPYRGLAGESPLHF
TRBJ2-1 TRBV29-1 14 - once TGCAGCGTTGGAAGGGGGGTCTCCTACAATGAGCAGTTCTTC CSVGRGVSYNEQFF
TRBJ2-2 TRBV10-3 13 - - TGTGCCATCAAACGGTCGACCACCGGGGAGCTGTTTTTT CAIKRSTTGELFF
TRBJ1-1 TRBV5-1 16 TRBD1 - TGCGCCAGCAGCTTCCTTCCTTCGACAGGGGGGACTGAAGCTTTCTTT CASSFLPSTGGTEAFF
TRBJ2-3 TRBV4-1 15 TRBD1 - TGCGCCAGCAGCCATGCGGACAGGGACACAGATACGCAGTATTTT CASSHADRDTDTQYF
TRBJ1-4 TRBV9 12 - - TGTGCCAGCAGCCCACCGGGAGAAAAACTGTTTTTT CASSPPGEKLFF
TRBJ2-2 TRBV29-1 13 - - TGCAGCGTTTGGGGCAGGGTCACCGGGGAGCTGTTTTTT CSVWGRVTGELFF
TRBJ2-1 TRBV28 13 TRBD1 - TGTGCCAGCAGCGATCCGGGACAGTCGAGTCAGTTCTTC CASSDPGQSSQFF
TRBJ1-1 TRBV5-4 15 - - TGTGCCAGCAGCTCCGCGGTTGGGTTGAACACTGAAGCTTTCTTT CASSSAVGLNTEAFF
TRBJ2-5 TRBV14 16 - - TGTGCCAGCAGCCAAGATCGCCGTACAGGATCCGAGACCCAGTACTTC CASSQDRRTGSETQYF
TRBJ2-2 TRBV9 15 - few TGTGCCAGCAGCGTAGGAGGGGGAGGCCCCGGGGAGCTGTTTTTT CASSVGGGGPGELFF
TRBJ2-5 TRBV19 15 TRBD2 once TGTGCCAGTAGCCTTAGACTAGCAGGTGCAGAGACCCAGTACTTC CASSLRLAGAETQYF
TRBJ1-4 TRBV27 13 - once TGTGCCAGCAGTTACCAGGGCAATGAAAAACTGTTTTTT CASSYQGNEKLFF
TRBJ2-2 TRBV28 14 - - TGTGCCAGCAGGCCGGGGCTAGCCCACGGGGAGCTGTTTTTT CASRPGLAHGELFF
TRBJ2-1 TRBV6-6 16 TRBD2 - TGTGCCAGCAGTAGAGGAAGACTAGCGGGAGACAATGAGCAGTTCTTC CASSRGRLAGDNEQFF
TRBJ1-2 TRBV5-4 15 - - TGTGCCAGCAGCCACCCCAGGGAGGGAGTCTATGGCTACACCTTC CASSHPREGVYGYTF
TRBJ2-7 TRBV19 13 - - TGTGCCAGTAGCCGAAGCCGGGGAAACGAGCAGTACTTC CASSRSRGNEQYF
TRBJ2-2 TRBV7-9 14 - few TGTGCCAGCAGCCCGGACACTCACACCGGGGAGCTGTTTTTT CASSPDTHTGELFF
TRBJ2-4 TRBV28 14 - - TGTGCCAGCAGCGCCGCGGGTGGTGGAAACATTCAGTACTTC CASSAAGGGNIQYF
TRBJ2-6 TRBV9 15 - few TGTGCCAGCAGCGTAGTCAGCTCTGGGGCCAACGTCCTGACTTTC CASSVVSSGANVLTF
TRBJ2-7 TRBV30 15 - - TGTGCCTGGACCTCGAGGGGGCGGGAAACCTACGAGCAGTACTTC CAWTSRGRETYEQYF
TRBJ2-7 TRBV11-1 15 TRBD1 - TGTGCCAGCAGCCCCCATGGACAGGGGTCCTACGAGCAGTACTTC CASSPHGQGSYEQYF
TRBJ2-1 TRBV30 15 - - TGTGCCTGGAGTCGCGCAGGGAGCTCCTACAATGAGCAGTTCTTC CAWSRAGSSYNEQFF
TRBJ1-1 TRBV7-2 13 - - TGTGCCAGCAGCACCCTGATACACGTTGAAGCTTTCTTT CASSTLIHVEAFF
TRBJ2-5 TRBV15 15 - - TGTGCCACCAGCAGAGCTAGAGGTTACCAAGAGACCCAGTACTTC CATSRARGYQETQYF
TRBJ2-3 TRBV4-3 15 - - TGCGCCAGCAGCCAAGAGGCGGAGGGGACAGATACGCAGTATTTT CASSQEAEGTDTQYF
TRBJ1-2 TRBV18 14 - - TGTGCCAGCTCACCATCTCGGACGAGCTATGGCTACACCTTC CASSPSRTSYGYTF
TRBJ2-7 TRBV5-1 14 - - TGCGCCAGCAGCTTATCGGACCCCCTCTACGAGCAGTACTTC CASSLSDPLYEQYF
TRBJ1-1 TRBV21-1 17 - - TGTGCCAGCAGCAAAGCGTCGAGTTATGAAAAGGACACTGAAGCTTTCTTT CASSKASSYEKDTEAFF
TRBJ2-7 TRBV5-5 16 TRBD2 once TGTGCCAGCAGCTTGGAGACTAGCGGGAGGGCCTACGAGCAGTACTTC CASSLETSGRAYEQYF
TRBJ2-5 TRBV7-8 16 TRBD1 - TGTGCCAGCAGCCTTACCTCGGGGACAGGATTTGAGACCCAGTACTTC CASSLTSGTGFETQYF
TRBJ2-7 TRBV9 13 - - TGTGCCAGCAGCCTCAGCCCTACCTACGAGCAGTACTTC CASSLSPTYEQYF
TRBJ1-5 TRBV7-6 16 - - TGTGCCAGCAGCTTAGGAGGGTGGTATAGCAATCAGCCCCAGCATTTT CASSLGGWYSNQPQHF
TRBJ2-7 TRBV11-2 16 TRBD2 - TGTGCCAGCAGTCTATGGGGACTAGCGGGCACCTACGAGCAGTACTTC CASSLWGLAGTYEQYF
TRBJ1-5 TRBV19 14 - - TGTGCCAGTAGTATATGGGGCGCCGGCCAGCCCCAGCATTTT CASSIWGAGQPQHF
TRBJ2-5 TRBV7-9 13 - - TGTGCCAGCAGCTTGTACAGGGTGGAGACCCAGTACTTC CASSLYRVETQYF
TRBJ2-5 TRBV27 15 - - TGTGCCAGCAGGGAGGGCGGACAGTGGAAGGAGACCCAGTACTTC CASREGGQWKETQYF
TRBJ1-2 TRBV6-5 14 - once TGTGCCAGCAGCCCGACCAGGATTCTCTATGGCTACACCTTC CASSPTRILYGYTF
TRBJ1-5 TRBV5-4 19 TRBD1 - TGTGCCAGCAGCTTCTCCGGGACAGGGGGCTCCTATAGCAATCAGCCCCAGCATTTT CASSFSGTGGSYSNQPQHF
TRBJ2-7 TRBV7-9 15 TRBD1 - TGTGCCAGCAGCTTAAAGGGACAGGGTAAGGACGAGCAGTACTTC CASSLKGQGKDEQYF
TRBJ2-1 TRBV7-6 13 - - TGTGCCAGCAGCAATAGTAATCTCAATGAGCAGTTCTTC CASSNSNLNEQFF